This TCR beta chain was profiled in a study of cytomegalovirus exposure and HLA in healthy donors. The PCR was carried out with 60 Vbeta primers and 13 Jbeta primers. The repertoire was sequenced with immunoSEQ multiplex PCR; TCRdb's copy has only in-frame clones and lacks some. The data contain 100,000 to 150,000 clones, roughly 74% of them seen just once; the ten biggest clones take up approximately 5.4%. V was trimmed by 5 bases and J by 5 bases, leaving 18 bases between them. The CDR3 consists of 16 residues. Germline CDR1 LNHNV, CDR2 YYDKDF (reference sequence). Regarding the study as a whole: Three of the chains that were CMV-associated were confirmed in vitro to be specific for CMV antigens.

On this clone: As yet, its antigen is unknown.

The V call is TRBV15, the J call TRBJ2-2; D may be TRBD2 (6 bases). This sequence originates from a woman between 45 and 60 years old in good health and CMV-seropositive. Material for sequencing was PBMCs. The CDR3 nucleotides read TGTGCCACCAGCCCTTCGGGGGAAGGGGAGACCGGGGAGCTGTTTTTT. Translating it yields CATSPSGEGETGELFF.